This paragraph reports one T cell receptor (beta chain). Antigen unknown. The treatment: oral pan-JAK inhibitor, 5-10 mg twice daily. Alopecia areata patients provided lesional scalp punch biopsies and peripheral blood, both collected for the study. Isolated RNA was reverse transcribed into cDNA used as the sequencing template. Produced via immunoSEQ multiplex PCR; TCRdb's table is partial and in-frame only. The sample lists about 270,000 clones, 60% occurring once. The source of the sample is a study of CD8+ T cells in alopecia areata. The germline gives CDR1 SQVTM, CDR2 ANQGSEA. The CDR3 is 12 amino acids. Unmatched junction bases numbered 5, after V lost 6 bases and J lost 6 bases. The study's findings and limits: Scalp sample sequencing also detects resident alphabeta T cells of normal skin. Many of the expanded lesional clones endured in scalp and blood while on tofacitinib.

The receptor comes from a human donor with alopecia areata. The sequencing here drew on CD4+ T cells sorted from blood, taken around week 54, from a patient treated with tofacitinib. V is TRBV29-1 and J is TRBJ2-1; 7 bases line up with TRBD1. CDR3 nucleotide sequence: TGCAGCGTCGTGACAGGGATCAATGAGCAGTTCTTC. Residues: CSVVTGINEQFF.